Following are 13 T cell receptor beta chains from one sample sequenced in a study of neoadjuvant anti-PD-1 for oral cavity cancer. TCRdb's table, derived via immunoSEQ multiplex PCR, lists solely in-frame clones and lacks some. The sample has under 10,000 clones, 60% to 75% seen once; the top ten hold roughly 8.3%. The sample here was tumor tissue, taken before nivolumab (anti-PD-1) treatment. The receptor set was obtained from a person aged 40 to 85 with oral cavity squamous cell carcinoma.

The V gene is TRBV5-1, the J gene TRBJ1-5; 7 nucleotides line up with TRBD1. The CDR3 spans 15 residues. Unmatched junction bases numbered 4, after V lost 0 bases and J lost 4 bases. From germline, CDR1 is SGHRS and CDR2 YFSETQ. DNA for the CDR3: TGCGCCAGCAGCTTGGGGCAGGGGGGGAATCAGCCCCAGCATTTT. Translated: CASSLGQGGNQPQHF.

The chain recombines TRBV5-1 with TRBJ2-3; TRBD2 aligns across 13 bases. This CDR3 has 15 amino acids. V shed 4 bases, J shed 8 bases, and the junction held 7 bases outside the gene matches. The V gene's germline CDR1 is SGHRS and CDR2 YFSETQ. CDR3 nucleotides: TGCGCCAGCAGCCCGGGACTAGCGGGGAGGGGTACGCAGTATTTT. It codes for CASSPGLAGRGTQYF.

The chain combines TRBV18 with TRBJ2-7; D tentatively fits TRBD1 or TRBD2 (5 bases each). Germline lookup yields CDR1 KGHSH and CDR2 LQKENI. Trimming stripped 6 bases from V and 0 bases from J, with 15 bases between. The CDR3 sequence is 15 residues long. CDR3 protein: CASSSGTATSYEQYF. CDR3 coding DNA: TGTGCCAGCTCGTCCGGGACCGCGACCTCCTACGAGCAGTACTTC.

V is TRBV6-5 and J is TRBJ2-3, with D possibly called TRBD1 or TRBD2 (5 bases each). V was clipped by 5 bases and J by 0 bases, with 9 bases between them. The CDR3 length is 14 residues. CDR1 is MNHEY, CDR2 SVGAGI, per germline. CDR3 in amino acids: CASSIRGSTDTQYF. Written as DNA, the CDR3 is TGTGCCAGCAGTATCCGGGGCAGCACAGATACGCAGTATTTT.

The chain uses TRBV27 and TRBJ2-6; D is unresolved. V lost 2 bases, J lost 0 bases, and 8 bases lay in between. This CDR3 region has 16 residues. Germline loops: CDR1 MNHEY, CDR2 SMNVEV (reference sequence). This chain's CDR3 is CASSLGTLSGANVLTF. The CDR3 DNA is TGTGCCAGCAGTTTAGGCACACTCTCTGGGGCCAACGTCCTGACTTTC. Drawing the rest from reference TRBV27 and TRBJ2-6, the complete variable domain is EAQVTQNPRYLITVTGKKLTVTCSQNMNHEYMSWYRQDPGLGLRQIYYSMNVEVTDKGDVPEGYKVSRKEKRNFPLILESPSPNQTSLYFCASSLGTLSGANVLTFGAGSRLTVL.

There are a few counts of this clone. The V and J genes are TRBV7-9 and TRBJ1-2, with D possibly matching TRBD1 (5 bases). Germline CDR1 SEHNR, CDR2 FQNEAQ (reference sequence). The CDR3 has 12 amino acids. Trimming took off 3 bases at V and 8 bases at J, with 10 bases between the two ends. The CDR3 nucleotides are TGTGCCAGCAGCTTGGAAGGGGCGGGCTACACCTTC. Its protein is CASSLEGAGYTF.

The rearrangement links TRBV4-1 to TRBJ2-5; D is tentatively TRBD1 or TRBD2 (6 bases each). V lost 6 bases, J lost 2 bases, and 10 bases lay in between. The CDR3 consists of 13 residues. CDR1 is MGHRA, CDR2 YSYEKL, per germline. This chain's CDR3 is CASSLGGQETQYF. The CDR3 DNA reads as TGCGCCAGCAGTCTAGGGGGGCAAGAGACCCAGTACTTC.

The CDR3 loop is CASSAVTVNTEAFF. The CDR3 region has the DNA TGTGCCAGCAGCGCAGTGACAGTGAACACTGAAGCTTTCTTT. This chain uses TRBV7-8 with TRBJ1-1; a weak D match, TRBD1 (5 bases). CDR3 length equals 14 residues. Germline CDR1 is SGHVS and CDR2 is FQNEAQ. With 5 bases removed from V and 0 bases from J, the gap between germline ends came to 10 bases.

This clone was observed a handful of times. The rearrangement joins TRBV2 to TRBJ1-1; D call uncertain. The CDR3 is 13 amino acids. Trimming removed 10 bases from V and 0 bases from J, with 12 bases in between. Germline CDR1 reads SNHLY; CDR2 reads FYNNEI. CDR3: CATGREMNTEAFF. As DNA, the CDR3 is TGTGCCACTGGACGGGAAATGAACACTGAAGCTTTCTTT.

This clone was seen a handful of times. The rearrangement joins TRBV12-2 to TRBJ1-3. TRBV12-2 is a pseudogene segment. The CDR3 sequence is 13 residues long. CDR3 in amino acids: CASLEGRLRGIYF. The CDR3 DNA is TGTGCAAGTCTTGAGGGGAGGCTTCGCGGCATATATTTT.

Notes on this clone: Germline and junction disagree at one end, which may indicate a read error. The chain combines TRBV28 with TRBJ1-2; perhaps TRBD1 as D (6 bases). The length of the CDR3 is 15 residues. The V gene's germline CDR1 is MDHEN and CDR2 SYDVKM. Here the CDR3 DNA reads TGTGCCAGCAGTTTGTATGGGGGCACCGGGTCCCGGGCCTTCTTC. Translating gives CASSLYGGTGSRAFF.

The chain joins TRBV30 to TRBJ2-1; D gene ambiguous. Germline V gene data show CDR1 as GTSNPN and CDR2 as SVGIG (reference sequence). V lost 5 bases to trimming and J lost 5 bases, with 10 bases between them. The CDR3 extends over 12 amino acids. CDR3 sequence reads: CAWGRQNNEQFF. For the CDR3, the DNA is TGTGCCTGGGGCAGGCAGAACAATGAGCAGTTCTTC.

The chain uses TRBV4-2 and TRBJ2-1, with TRBD1 matching 7 bases. This CDR3 contains 15 residues. From germline, CDR1 is LGHNA and CDR2 YNFKEQ. The J segment lost 7 bases and the V segment lost 0 bases, leaving 6 bases of the junction unmatched. In DNA form, the CDR3 reads TGTGCCAGCAGCCAAGATCCCGGGACAGCTAATGAGCAGTTCTTC. Encoded protein: CASSQDPGTANEQFF.